This TCR beta chain is drawn from a study of cytomegalovirus exposure and HLA in healthy donors. Study summary: Some 85 million unique TCRs, all from HLA-typed donors, were included in an early release of the data. Study-wide points: Analysis performed later showed TCR beta chains linked to HLA being more clonally expanded than equally common others.

60 Vbeta and 13 Jbeta primers were used in PCR. This table comes from immunoSEQ multiplex PCR, and its TCRdb copy is limited to in-frame clones, with some not included. The sample lists a few hundred thousand clones, approximately 83% seen once, with around 1.4% in the top ten. Trimming removed 5 bases from V and 4 bases from J; junction bases left unmatched: 2. This CDR3 contains 14 residues. Germline CDR1 is SGHAT and CDR2 is FQNNGV. In the case of this clone: Its antigen is undetermined.

This TCR derives from a girl aged 10-17 years in good health and CMV-seronegative. The sample was PBMCs. The chain carries TRBV11-2 and TRBJ1-5; 10 bases are shared with TRBD1. CDR3 protein: CASSLDRGNQPQHF. The CDR3 region has the DNA TGTGCCAGCAGCCTGGACAGGGGGAATCAGCCCCAGCATTTT.